This T cell receptor (beta chain) was identified during a study of OX40 agonist ivuxolimab in advanced cancers. Study in general: An anti-OX40 (CD134) antibody with agonistic activity, ivuxolimab, was administered to patients. Ivuxolimab doses were 0.01, 0.1, 0.3, 1.5, 3 or 10 mg/kg every 2 weeks. Study-level results: Doses of 0.1 to 3.0 mg/kg were accompanied by clonal expansion of CD4+ and CD8+ blood T cells by week 6. A proportion of nonresponders additionally exhibited low normalized T-cell clonal expansion.

Remarks on this clone: Its target is not known.

Clones were sequenced by immunoSEQ multiplex PCR, and TCRdb holds only the in-frame ones, with some missing. The sample includes roughly 10,000 clones, roughly 86% seen only once; the top ten take about 10%. This CDR3 is built from 14 residues. Trimming removed 5 bases from V and 0 bases from J, with 8 bases in between. Germline assignment: CDR1 MNHEY and CDR2 SMNVEV (reference sequence). The sample in question was CD4+ or CD8+ T cells sorted from blood, obtained in a trial of the OX40 agonist ivuxolimab. The chain has TRBV27 and TRBJ1-5; D may be TRBD1 (5 bases). The source is an adult with an advanced solid tumor such as melanoma, head and neck, liver or kidney cancer. The DNA for the CDR3 is TGTGCCAGCAGTCTTACAGGTAGCAATCAGCCCCAGCATTTT. Encoded protein: CASSLTGSNQPQHF.